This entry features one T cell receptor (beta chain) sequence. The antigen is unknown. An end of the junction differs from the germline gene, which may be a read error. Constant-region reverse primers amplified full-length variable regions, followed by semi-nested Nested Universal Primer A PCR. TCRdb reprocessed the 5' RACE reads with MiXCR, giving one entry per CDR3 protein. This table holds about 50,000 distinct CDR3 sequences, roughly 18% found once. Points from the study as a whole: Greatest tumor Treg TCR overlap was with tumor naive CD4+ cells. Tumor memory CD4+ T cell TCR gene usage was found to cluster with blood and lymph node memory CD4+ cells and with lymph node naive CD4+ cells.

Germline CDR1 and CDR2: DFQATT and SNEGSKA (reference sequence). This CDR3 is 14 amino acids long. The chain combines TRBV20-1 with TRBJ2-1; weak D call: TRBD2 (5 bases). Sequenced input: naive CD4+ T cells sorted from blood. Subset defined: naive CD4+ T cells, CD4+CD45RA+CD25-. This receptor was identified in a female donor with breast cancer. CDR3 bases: TGCAGTGCTGTCGGGATTCGCTCCCACAATGAGCAGTTCTTC. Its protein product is CSAVGIRSHNEQFF.